The entry below describes one T cell receptor beta chain. The antigen remains undetermined. This specimen comes from a study of cytomegalovirus exposure and HLA in healthy donors. The study's findings and limits: Confirmation in vitro established that a few CMV-associated chains were specific for CMV antigens. The study labeled 164 TCR beta chains cytomegalovirus-associated. Productive status was seen about 87% or about 30% of the time for most TCR beta V segments in an earlier analysis. Rarity held for most TCR sequences, but there were some public TCRs that occurred in many donors.

CDR3 length equals 15 residues. Trimming cost V 6 bases and J 0 bases, with 12 bases left between them. Germline V lookup: CDR1 LNHDA, CDR2 SQIVND (reference sequence). A multiplex PCR was run with 60 Vbeta primers and 13 Jbeta primers. Profiling relied on immunoSEQ multiplex PCR, and the TCRdb table lists in-frame clones only, not all of them. The top ten clones hold 1.3% of a sample with about 190,000 clones, more than 75% of them seen once. Material: PBMCs. This chain links TRBV19 with TRBJ1-3, with D perhaps TRBD1 (6 bases). The source of this sequence is a man under 40 in good health and CMV-seronegative. This chain's CDR3 is CASRGTDSSGNTIYF. CDR3 sequence (DNA): TGTGCCAGTAGGGGGACGGACAGCTCTGGAAACACCATATATTTT.